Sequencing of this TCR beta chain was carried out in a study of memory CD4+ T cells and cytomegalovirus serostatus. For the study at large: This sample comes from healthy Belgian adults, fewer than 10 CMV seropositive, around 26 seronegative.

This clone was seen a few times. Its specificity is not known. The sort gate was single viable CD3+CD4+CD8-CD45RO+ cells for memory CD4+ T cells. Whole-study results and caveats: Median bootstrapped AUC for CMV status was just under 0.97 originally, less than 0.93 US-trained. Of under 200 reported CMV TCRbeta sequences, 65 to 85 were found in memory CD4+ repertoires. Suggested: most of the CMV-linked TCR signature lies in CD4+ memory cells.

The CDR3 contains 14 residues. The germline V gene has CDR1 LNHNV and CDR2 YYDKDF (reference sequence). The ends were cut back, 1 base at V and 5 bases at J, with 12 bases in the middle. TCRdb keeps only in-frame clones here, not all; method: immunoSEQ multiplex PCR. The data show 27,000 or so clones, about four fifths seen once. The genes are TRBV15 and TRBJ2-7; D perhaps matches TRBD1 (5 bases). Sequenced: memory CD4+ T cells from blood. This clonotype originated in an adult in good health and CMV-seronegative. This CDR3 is CATSRGTSLNEQYF. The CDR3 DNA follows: TGTGCCACCAGCAGAGGGACAAGCCTGAACGAGCAGTACTTC. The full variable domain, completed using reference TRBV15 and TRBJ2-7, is DAMVIQNPRYQVTQFGKPVTLSCSQTLNHNVMYWYQQKSSQAPKLLFHYYDKDFNNEADTPDNFQSRRPNTSFCFLDIRSPGLGDTAMYLCATSRGTSLNEQYFGPGTRLTVT.